This T cell receptor (beta chain) comes out of a study of blood T cell repertoires in COVID-19. The repertoire was sequenced with immunoSEQ multiplex PCR; TCRdb's copy has only in-frame clones and lacks some. This sample has tens of thousands of clones; 89% occur once, and the top ten carry about 5.5%. Germline V gives CDR1 SEHNR, CDR2 FQNEAQ (reference sequence). The CDR3 spans 16 residues. Losses at the gene ends were 7 bases for V and 8 bases for J; bases not matched to a gene: 14. V is TRBV7-9 and J is TRBJ1-6; 7 bases align to TRBD1. The sample consisted of peripheral blood. The clonotype comes from a man aged 60 to 75 with COVID-19, enrolled during active disease. CDR3 residues: CASTVGKGAVDSPLHF. The DNA for the CDR3 is TGTGCCAGCACCGTCGGGAAGGGGGCGGTCGATTCACCCCTCCACTTT.